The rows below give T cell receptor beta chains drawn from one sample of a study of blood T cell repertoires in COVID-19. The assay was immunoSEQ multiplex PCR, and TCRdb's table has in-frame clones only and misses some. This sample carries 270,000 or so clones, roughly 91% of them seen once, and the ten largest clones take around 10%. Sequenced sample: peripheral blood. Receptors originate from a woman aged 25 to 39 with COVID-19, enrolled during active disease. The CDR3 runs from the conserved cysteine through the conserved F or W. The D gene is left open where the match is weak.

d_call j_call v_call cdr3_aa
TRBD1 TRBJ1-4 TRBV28 CASRQGGSANEKLFF
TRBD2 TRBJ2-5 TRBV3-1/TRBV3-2 CASSARTSAKTQYF
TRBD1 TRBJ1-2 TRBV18 CASSPGDREGGYTF
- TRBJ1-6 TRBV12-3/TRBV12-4 CASSHGHSPLHF
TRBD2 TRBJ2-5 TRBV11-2 CASSSHSRGVRETQYF
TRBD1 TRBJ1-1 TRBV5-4 CASSPFGDRGTEAFF
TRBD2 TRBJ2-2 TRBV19 CASAPLAGSHTGELFF
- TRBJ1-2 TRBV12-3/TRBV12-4 CASSFSGNYGYTF
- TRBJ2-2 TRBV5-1 CASSFNLRGQADGELFF
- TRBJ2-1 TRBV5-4 CASSLSSGYNEQFF
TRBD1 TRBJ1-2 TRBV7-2 CASTQDRKANYGYTF
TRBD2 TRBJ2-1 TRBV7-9 CASSLASGGALYEQFF
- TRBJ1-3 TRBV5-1 CASSLSPGPGLGNTIYF
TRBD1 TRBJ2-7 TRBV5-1 CASSFDRGRYEQYF
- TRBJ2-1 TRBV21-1 CASSRGGLGQGKYNEQFF
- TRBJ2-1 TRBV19 CASEDKNRINEQFF
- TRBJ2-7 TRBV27 CASSPIDNPSDRYF
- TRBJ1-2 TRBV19 CASSMRGSHGYTF
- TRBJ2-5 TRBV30 CAWSVLAGETQYF
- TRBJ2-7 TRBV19 CASRRSDGGVSYEQYF
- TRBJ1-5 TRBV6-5 CASSYSYRFNQPQHF
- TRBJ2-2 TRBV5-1 CASVDVETMNTGELFF
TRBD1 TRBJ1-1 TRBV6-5 CASSYPKAGGEAFF
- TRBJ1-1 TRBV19 CASSMAVNTEAFF
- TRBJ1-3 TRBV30 CAWSVPGGPGNTIYF
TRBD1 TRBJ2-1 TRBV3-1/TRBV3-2 CASSTTRDRPYNEQFF
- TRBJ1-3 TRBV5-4 CASSLQGRGNTIYF
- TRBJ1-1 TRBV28 CASSSQNSGAEAFF
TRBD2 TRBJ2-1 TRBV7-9 CASQSGGNYNEQFF
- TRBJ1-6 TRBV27 CASSPKAGATIALHF
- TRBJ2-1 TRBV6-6 CASSYGLAPEQFF
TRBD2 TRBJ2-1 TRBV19 CASSMGSGGRGHEQFF
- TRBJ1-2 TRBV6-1 CASSSRTIHGYTF
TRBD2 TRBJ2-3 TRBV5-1 CASSLAGGDTDTQYF
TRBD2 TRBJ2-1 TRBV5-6 CASSSLGAGGTDEQFF
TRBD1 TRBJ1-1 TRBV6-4 CASSPGTGNTEAFF
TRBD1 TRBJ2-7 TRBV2 CASSPLSGQGEQYF
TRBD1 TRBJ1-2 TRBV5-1 CASSSTGTGAPPNYGYTF
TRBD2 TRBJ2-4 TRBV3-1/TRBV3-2 CASSQGWAGGNIQYF
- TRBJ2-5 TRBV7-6 CASSQGGGRSLETQYF
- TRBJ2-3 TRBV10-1 CASSENIGGPQDTQYF
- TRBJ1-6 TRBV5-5 CASNHRKGDVSPLHF
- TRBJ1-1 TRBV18 CASSPPGAVNTEAFF
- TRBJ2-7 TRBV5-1 CASSLDGGQYF
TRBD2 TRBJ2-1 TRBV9 CASSVRSGGAQEQFF
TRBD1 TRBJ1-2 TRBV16 CASSRQGSGYGYTF